What follows are 27 T cell receptor beta chains derived from one specimen sequenced in a study of shared clonotypes between healthy human individuals. Terminally differentiated effector memory CD45RA+ cells were excluded by CCR7 positive selection of CD45RO-negative cells. Assay: immunoSEQ multiplex PCR; the TCRdb copy retains only in-frame clones and omits some. The profile covers nearly 600,000 clones, with less than 97% appearing a single time and around 0.11% taken by the ten largest. The sequenced material came from naive CD8+ T cells sorted from blood. Every receptor here comes from a woman younger than 45 in good health.

As DNA, the CDR3 is TGCAGCGTTGACTCAGGACAGGGGGAAGCTTTCTTT. As protein: CSVDSGQGEAFF. This chain connects TRBV29-1 to TRBJ1-1; 9 bases are shared with TRBD1. The CDR3 spans 12 residues. Trimming at V came to 3 bases and at J to 8 bases, leaving 4 bases not matched to a gene. Germline-derived CDR1 and CDR2 are SQVTM and ANQGSEA.

The V call is TRBV5-1, the J call TRBJ2-1; unclear D gene. With 0 bases removed from V and 10 bases from J, the gap between germline ends came to 8 bases. CDR1 and CDR2 from the germline V gene are SGHRS and YFSETQ. This CDR3 has 12 amino acids. CDR3 DNA: TGCGCCAGCAGCTTGGGACTTCCCGAGCAGTTCTTC. The encoded protein is CASSLGLPEQFF. The complete variable domain, with remaining parts taken from reference TRBV5-1 and TRBJ2-1, reads KAGVTQTPRYLIKTRGQQVTLSCSPISGHRSVSWYQQTPGQGLQFLFEYFSETQRNKGNFPGRFSGRQFSNSRSEMNVSTLELGDSALYLCASSLGLPEQFFGPGTRLTVL.

The chain recombines TRBV19 with TRBJ2-2, with D unresolved. The CDR3 is 15 residues long. With 5 bases removed from V and 2 bases from J, the gap between germline ends came to 12 bases. Germline-derived CDR1 and CDR2 are LNHDA and SQIVND (reference sequence). Written as DNA, the CDR3 is TGTGCCAGTAGTGAACTAACCCACAACACCGGGGAGCTGTTTTTT. This codes for CASSELTHNTGELFF.

The rearrangement uses TRBV4-2 and TRBJ2-1; D possibly corresponds to TRBD2 (5 bases). Looked up from germline, CDR1 is LGHNA and CDR2 is YNFKEQ. The V gene lost 1 base and the J gene lost 0 bases, with 16 bases spanning the gap. The CDR3 spans 18 residues. CDR3 in DNA: TGTGCCAGCAGCCAAGTTTTCCGGTCCGGACTCTCCTACAATGAGCAGTTCTTC. It encodes CASSQVFRSGLSYNEQFF.

This chain joins TRBV7-3 and TRBJ1-1; possible D gene TRBD1, 5 bases. Germline CDR1 and CDR2: SGHTA and FQGTGA. Trimming cost V 1 base and J 1 base, with 10 bases left between them. The CDR3 is made up of 15 amino acids. The CDR3 nucleotides are TGTGCCAGCAGCTTAATAGGGGATGGGAACACTGAAGCTTTCTTT. It codes for CASSLIGDGNTEAFF.

The rearrangement joins TRBV9 to TRBJ2-2; possible D gene TRBD2, 6 bases. CDR1 is SGDLS and CDR2 is YYNGEE in the germline V gene. V was trimmed by 1 base and J by 7 bases, leaving 14 bases between them. The CDR3 is made up of 15 amino acids. CDR3 protein: CASSVFLGGDGELFF. The DNA of the CDR3 is TGTGCCAGCAGCGTATTTTTGGGGGGTGACGGGGAGCTGTTTTTT. The full variable domain, its missing parts supplied by reference TRBV9 and TRBJ2-2, is DSGVTQTPKHLITATGQRVTLRCSPRSGDLSVYWYQQSLDQGLQFLIQYYNGEERAKGNILERFSAQQFPDLHSELNLSSLELGDSALYFCASSVFLGGDGELFFGEGSRLTVL.

The gene calls are TRBV29-1 and TRBJ1-2, with D perhaps TRBD1 (5 bases). Germline V gene lookup returns CDR1 SQVTM and CDR2 ANQGSEA. This CDR3 region has 12 residues. V was cut by 5 bases and J by 6 bases, with 13 bases left in between. The CDR3 DNA reads as TGCAGCGTTCAACAGGAGGGCCATGGCTACACCTTC. Translated, it gives CSVQQEGHGYTF.

This chain joins TRBV21-1 and TRBJ2-7; the table's D call TRBD2 went unverified against the DNA. TRBV21-1 is a known pseudogene. CDR3 length equals 16 residues. The DNA of the CDR3 is TGTGCCAGCAGCAAATCACTAGCGGGGGATTCCTACGAGCAGTACTTC. It yields the protein CASSKSLAGDSYEQYF.

The chain is built from TRBV13 and TRBJ2-5, with 10 bases fitting TRBD2. The J segment lost 1 base and the V segment lost 5 bases, leaving 7 bases of the junction unmatched. The CDR3 spans 16 residues. Per the germline V gene, CDR1 is PRHDT and CDR2 is FYEKMQ (reference sequence). The CDR3 coding sequence is TGTGCCAGCAGCCATGGTGCTAGCGGGGGCCAAGAGACCCAGTACTTC. Its protein is CASSHGASGGQETQYF.

The chain joins TRBV9 to TRBJ2-5; 13 bases fit TRBD2. CDR1 and CDR2 from the germline V gene are SGDLS and YYNGEE. V shed 0 bases, J shed 5 bases, and the junction held 10 bases outside the gene matches. The CDR3 consists of 18 residues. In DNA, the CDR3 is TGTGCCAGCAGCGTAGGACTAGCGGGAGGAGGGGGAAGCGAGACCCAGTACTTC. Protein sequence: CASSVGLAGGGGSETQYF.

The V and J genes are TRBV11-2 and TRBJ1-5; D gene ambiguous. The CDR3 totals 12 residues. V lost 0 bases, J lost 4 bases, and 1 base lay in between. Germline CDR1 reads SGHAT; CDR2 reads FQNNGV. The CDR3 DNA follows: TGTGCCAGCAGCTTAGAAAATCAGCCCCAGCATTTT. Its translation is CASSLENQPQHF.

The chain joins TRBV27 to TRBJ1-5; 12 positions agree with TRBD1. Trimming at V came to 3 bases and at J to 9 bases, leaving 9 bases not matched to a gene. The CDR3 is made up of 16 amino acids. CDR1 is MNHEY, CDR2 SMNVEV, per germline (reference sequence). The CDR3 reads CASSFLGDRGPGPQHF. In nucleotides, the CDR3 is TGTGCCAGCAGTTTCTTGGGGGACAGGGGGCCTGGGCCCCAGCATTTT.

The gene calls are TRBV27 and TRBJ1-2; 12 bases are a match to TRBD1. CDR1 and CDR2 from the germline V gene are MNHEY and SMNVEV (reference sequence). Germline trimming cut 3 bases from V and 5 bases from J; bases unmatched to any gene: 10. The CDR3 contains 17 residues. CDR3 sequence: CASSFRPGQGAGYGYTF. The DNA of the CDR3 is TGTGCCAGCAGTTTTCGACCGGGACAGGGGGCTGGATATGGCTACACCTTC.

The CDR3 DNA follows: TGTGCCAGCAGCGGCTGGGACAGAACTAACTATGGCTACACCTTC. It specifies CASSGWDRTNYGYTF. This sequence joins TRBV9 and TRBJ1-2, with 7 bases aligning to TRBD1. J gave up 0 bases and V 3 bases, and 5 bases lay outside the gene matches. Per germline, CDR1 SGDLS and CDR2 YYNGEE. CDR3 length: 15 residues.

This sequence joins TRBV4-1 and TRBJ1-2; D gene ambiguous. CDR1 and CDR2 from the germline V gene are MGHRA and YSYEKL. The length of the CDR3 is 16 residues. V was clipped by 1 base and J by 0 bases, with 12 bases between them. CDR3 loop: CASSQAHEWTNYGYTF. CDR3 DNA sequence: TGCGCCAGCAGCCAAGCACATGAGTGGACTAACTATGGCTACACCTTC.

The rearrangement joins TRBV5-4 to TRBJ1-2, with 8 bases fitting TRBD1. This CDR3 contains 15 residues. J lost 3 bases, V lost 4 bases, and 8 bases had no gene match. Germline V gene data show CDR1 as SGHNT and CDR2 as YYREEE (reference sequence). CDR3 bases: TGTGCCAGCAGCCAACCTCAGGGGGCTTACTATGGCTACACCTTC. This translates into CASSQPQGAYYGYTF.

Notes on this clone: This specimen includes other DNA sequences encoding the same CDR3. J is TRBJ2-1 and V is TRBV9; TRBD2 agrees at 8 bases. The CDR3 is 12 residues long. The germline V gene has CDR1 SGDLS and CDR2 YYNGEE. V was clipped by 3 bases and J by 7 bases; unmatched bases: 0. DNA of the CDR3: TGTGCCAGCAGCGCGGGGGGGAATGAGCAGTTCTTC. Residues: CASSAGGNEQFF.

The J gene is TRBJ1-1, the V gene TRBV5-6, with D tentatively TRBD1 (5 bases). V shed 2 bases and J shed 10 bases, with 12 bases lying between them. The CDR3 sequence is 12 residues long. Germline CDR1 reads SGHDT; CDR2 reads YYEEEE. The CDR3 loop reads CASSLPGGRAFF. CDR3 DNA sequence: TGTGCCAGCAGCTTACCGGGGGGGAGAGCTTTCTTT.

The chain is built from TRBV27 and TRBJ2-1, with D perhaps TRBD1 or TRBD2 (5 bases each). The CDR3 is 17 residues long. Germline loops: CDR1 MNHEY, CDR2 SMNVEV (reference sequence). V was pared by 2 bases and J by 6 bases, with 20 bases between. The CDR3 DNA reads as TGTGCCAGCAGTTTACTAGCACCAGGGCCCTCGGGCAATGAGCAGTTCTTC. Protein product: CASSLLAPGPSGNEQFF.

This clone was seen a single time. The chain recombines TRBV6-5 with TRBJ2-3; D gene unclear. With 0 bases removed from V and 1 base from J, the gap between germline ends came to 11 bases. Per germline, CDR1 MNHEY and CDR2 SVGAGI. CDR3 length: 16 residues. The CDR3 loop reads CASSYSGPGGTDTQYF. Written as DNA, the CDR3 is TGTGCCAGCAGTTACTCGGGCCCTGGAGGCACAGATACGCAGTATTTT.

The chain joins TRBV9 to TRBJ1-2; 7 bases agree with TRBD1. The germline gives CDR1 SGDLS, CDR2 YYNGEE. Trimming took 2 bases from V and 8 from J; bases not matched to a gene: 6. The CDR3 is made up of 13 amino acids. DNA for the CDR3: TGTGCCAGCAGCGTCTTTACAGGGGAAGGCTACACCTTC. As protein: CASSVFTGEGYTF.

For this clone: Other DNA sequences in this specimen translate into the identical CDR3. The gene calls are TRBV2 and TRBJ2-3; tentatively, D is TRBD2 (5 bases). Trimming pared 3 bases from V and 3 bases from J, leaving 7 bases between. Germline values: CDR1 SNHLY, CDR2 FYNNEI. The CDR3 spans 13 residues. CDR3 in amino acids: CASSDGGTDTQYF. DNA for the CDR3: TGTGCCAGCAGTGATGGAGGTACAGATACGCAGTATTTT.

CDR3 in DNA: TGTGCCAGCAGCTTTCTGACAGGGGATTGGAATGAGCAGTTCTTC. This codes for CASSFLTGDWNEQFF. The gene calls are TRBV13 and TRBJ2-1; 8 positions match TRBD1. Germline CDR1 PRHDT, CDR2 FYEKMQ (reference sequence). The CDR3 extends over 15 amino acids. V was clipped by 3 bases and J by 7 bases; unmatched bases: 8.

The V call is TRBV5-1, the J call TRBJ2-1; 11 bases agree with TRBD1. Germline V gene lookup returns CDR1 SGHRS and CDR2 YFSETQ. The CDR3 is made up of 15 amino acids. The ends lost 3 bases at V and 10 bases at J; junction bases unmatched: 9. CDR3 DNA sequence: TGCGCCAGCAGCTGGACAGGGGGCGAGACTGGGGAGCAGTTCTTC. Residues: CASSWTGGETGEQFF.

J is TRBJ1-5 and V is TRBV16; unclear D gene. The germline V and J ends were trimmed by 0 bases and 4 bases, with 10 bases remaining between them. Germline CDR1 and CDR2: KGHSY and FQNENV. The CDR3 extends over 15 amino acids. The CDR3 region is CASSQSSSGNQPQHF. DNA for the CDR3: TGTGCCAGCAGCCAATCGTCCTCGGGGAATCAGCCCCAGCATTTT. Filled out from reference TRBV16 and TRBJ1-5, the complete variable domain reads GEEVAQTPKHLVRGEGQKAKLYCAPIKGHSYVFWYQQVLKNEFKFLISFQNENVFDETGMPKERFSAKCLPNSPCSLEIQATKLEDSAVYFCASSQSSSGNQPQHFGDGTRLSIL.

Remarks on this clone: Other DNA sequences in the sample encode the same CDR3. The chain is built from TRBV6-5 and TRBJ2-1; D call uncertain. The CDR3 contains 12 residues. Trimming removed 0 bases at V and 7 bases at J, with 4 bases between. Germline CDR1 MNHEY, CDR2 SVGAGI. CDR3 coding DNA: TGTGCCAGCAGTTACTCCGGAAATGAGCAGTTCTTC. Protein sequence: CASSYSGNEQFF.

The chain uses TRBV28 and TRBJ1-5; the D is unclear. This CDR3 spans 12 amino acids. Trimming left V 5 bases short and J 2 bases short, with 4 bases between. Germline-derived CDR1 and CDR2 are MDHEN and SYDVKM. CDR3 sequence (DNA): TGTGCCAGCAGTAAGGGCAATCAGCCCCAGCATTTT. Protein: CASSKGNQPQHF.